This T cell receptor (beta chain) was documented in a study of human T cells and chemical hapten exposure. Study-level background: Patients had diphenylcyclopropenone applied to the scalp weekly throughout the approximately 26-week study. General study points: Significantly greater numbers of large CDR3 similarity clusters came from expanded TCRs than from controls.

Time point in this sample: pre-sensitization, week 0. Described treatment: therapeutic diphenylcyclopropenone sensitization with weekly scalp DPC. As regards this clonotype: The target antigen is unknown.

Each CDR3 protein gets one entry after TCRdb re-called the RACE reads with MiXCR. This sample has about 300,000 distinct CDR3 sequences, with approximately 5% found just once. Germline values: CDR1 SGDLS, CDR2 YYNGEE. The CDR3 contains 15 residues. Trimming pared 4 bases from V and 0 bases from J, leaving 14 bases between. The sequenced sample was whole blood, obtained in connection with sensitization to the hapten diphenylcyclopropenone (DPC). The chain carries TRBV9 and TRBJ2-7; a possible D gene is TRBD1 (5 bases). This clonotype originated in a woman younger than 30 with alopecia areata. Some clones in this sample may be carry-over from other donors' samples. This CDR3 reads CASSPGAVPSYEQYF. The CDR3 region has the DNA TGTGCCAGCAGCCCTGGGGCGGTCCCCTCCTACGAGCAGTACTTC.